The text below deals with one T cell receptor (beta chain). Its matching antigen is unknown. The data belong to a study of human T cells and chemical hapten exposure. Study-wide findings and caveats: TCRs above 1 in 1000 frequency did not change with DPC sensitization. Because all patients had alopecia, their immune responses might differ from healthy ones.

Using its own MiXCR run on the RACE reads, TCRdb lists one record per CDR3 protein. The data hold some 91,000 distinct CDR3 sequences, with about 28% observed a single time. This sample's time point: patch test 3, about 24 weeks after DPC sensitization. Described treatment: therapeutic diphenylcyclopropenone sensitization with weekly scalp DPC. Patch tests were applied only after blood draws. Sequencing was performed on whole blood, taken in connection with sensitization to the hapten diphenylcyclopropenone (DPC). This sequence originates from a man between 35 and 55 years old with alopecia areata. Some clones in this sample may be carry-over from other donors' samples.

CDR3 loop: CASSSYRNTEAFF. The CDR3 bases are TGTGCCAGCAGCTCCTACAGGAACACTGAAGCTTTCTTT. The chain employs TRBV7-9 and TRBJ1-1; D remains ambiguous. CDR1 is SEHNR, CDR2 FQNEAQ, per germline (reference sequence). This CDR3 spans 13 amino acids. V lost 4 bases, J lost 1 base, and 7 bases lay in between.